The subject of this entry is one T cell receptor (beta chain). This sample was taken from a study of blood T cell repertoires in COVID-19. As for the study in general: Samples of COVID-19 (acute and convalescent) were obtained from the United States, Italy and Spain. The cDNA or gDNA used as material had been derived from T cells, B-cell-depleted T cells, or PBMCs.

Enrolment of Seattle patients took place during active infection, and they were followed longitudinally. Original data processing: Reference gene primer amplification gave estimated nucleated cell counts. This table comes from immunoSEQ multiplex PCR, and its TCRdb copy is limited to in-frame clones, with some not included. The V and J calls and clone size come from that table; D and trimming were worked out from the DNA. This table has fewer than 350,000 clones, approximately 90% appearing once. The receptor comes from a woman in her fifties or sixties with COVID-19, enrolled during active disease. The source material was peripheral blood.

The chain's CDR3 is CASSLGTGGGTEAFF. CDR3 DNA: TGTGCCAGCAGCTTAGGGACAGGAGGCGGGACTGAAGCTTTCTTT. The rearrangement joins TRBV7-8 to TRBJ1-1; TRBD1 aligns across 7 bases. CDR1 SGHVS and CDR2 FQNEAQ come from the germline V gene. The CDR3 consists of 15 residues. V gave up 1 base and J gave up 5 bases; unmatched junction bases: 7.